This paragraph covers one T cell receptor (beta chain) sequence. There is no known antigen for this receptor. No base quality values were provided; no much bigger clone lies one nucleotide off. The data were taken from a study of blood T cell repertoires in COVID-19 (TCRdb year 2020). About the investigation overall: Samples from collaborators originated in the United States, Italy and Spain and spanned both the acute and convalescent phases of COVID-19. The repertoires were released in a freely available public database intended as a resource for research on the immune response to SARS-CoV-2. A de-identified subject ID, COVID-19 status, age in years and sex were almost always included in the sample metadata. Samples were obtained from the ongoing ImmuneRACE study (first 160 participants) and from 1,254 subjects provided by 6 global collaborators. Subjects who had been exposed to COVID-19, were actively infected with it, or had recovered from it provided the deeply sampled blood TCRbeta repertoires that made up the dataset. The prospective study material was composed of cDNA or gDNA derived from T cells, B-cell-depleted T cells, or PBMCs. Where available, HLA class I and class II types were taken from metadata supplied by the sample provider and were not determined by assay-based typing.

The collaborating institutions used their own protocols to collect whole blood in K2EDTA tubes. For TCRbeta analysis, collaborator samples were shipped as frozen whole blood, as isolated PBMCs, or as DNA extracted from either sample type. The immunoSEQ Assay, a bias-controlled multiplex PCR, was used to amplify TCRbeta CDR3 regions from genomic DNA. The authors' analysis ran thus. The number of nucleated cells in each sample was estimated by amplification of reference gene primers within the assay. To quantify the absolute abundance of each unique TCRbeta CDR3 rearrangement, sequence reads were collapsed and filtered. For each sample, productive Simpson clonality was calculated by taking the square root of Simpson's diversity index across productive rearrangements. Not all clones reach the TCRdb copy of this immuneACCESS table, which keeps in-frame sequences only. Checked studies attribute under half of the gap to unresolved V genes and leave the rest unexplained. The V and J calls and clone size are taken from that table; D and trimming were inferred from the DNA. This sample lists some 120,000 clones; roughly 83% were detected once. Nearly 0.85% of the sample goes to the ten largest clones.

Reading from cysteine to phenylalanine, the CDR3 counts 14 amino acids. Kept here is only the CDR3 DNA, which spans 42 bases and is read in frame from base 1. At the junction V is shortened by 6 bases and J by 6 bases; bases outside the gene matches: 9. Taken from the germline V gene (reference sequence), the CDR1 and CDR2 loops are LNHDA and SQIVND. Results the study describes overall, beyond this receptor: The amount of clinical and demographic metadata varied by source and participant and was provided uncurated.

Sequenced material: peripheral blood. The rearrangement combines TRBV19 with TRBJ2-5, and 8 junctional nucleotides match TRBD1. The TCR originated in a woman aged 70-85 years with acute or convalescent COVID-19. The encoded CDR3 is CASSPSRGRKTQYF. The nucleotide sequence is given as TGTGCCAGTAGCCCCTCCAGGGGGCGAAAGACCCAGTACTTC.